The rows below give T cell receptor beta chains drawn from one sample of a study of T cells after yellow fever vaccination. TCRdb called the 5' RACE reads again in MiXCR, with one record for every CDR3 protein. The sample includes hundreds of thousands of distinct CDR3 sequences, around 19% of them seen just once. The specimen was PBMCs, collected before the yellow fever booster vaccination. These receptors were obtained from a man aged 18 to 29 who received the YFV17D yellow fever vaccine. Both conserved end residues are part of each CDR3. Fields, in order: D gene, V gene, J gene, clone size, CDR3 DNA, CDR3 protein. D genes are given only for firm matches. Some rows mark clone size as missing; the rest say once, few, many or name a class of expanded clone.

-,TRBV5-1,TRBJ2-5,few,TGCGCCAGCAGCTTGAGTGTAGGGGTGGGCCAAGAGACCCAGTACTTC,CASSLSVGVGQETQYF
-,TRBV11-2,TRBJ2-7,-,TGTGCCAGCAGCTTAGGGGGGGGCTATATCTACGAGCAGTACTTC,CASSLGGGYIYEQYF
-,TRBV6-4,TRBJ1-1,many,TGTGCCAGCAGTGAAGGAGAAGGGGCCGGGCACGCTGAAGCTTTCTTT,CASSEGEGAGHAEAFF
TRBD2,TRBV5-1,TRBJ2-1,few,TGCGCCAGCAGCCGTTGGTCAGCGGGGGGGCCTAGTGAGCAGTTCTTC,CASSRWSAGGPSEQFF
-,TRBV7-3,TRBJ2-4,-,TGTGCCAGCAGCTTAAACCGCCGTGCCAAAAACATTCAGTACTTC,CASSLNRRAKNIQYF
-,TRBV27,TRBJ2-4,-,TGTGCCAGCAGTTTTCTCGGGGGCTTGGGCAAAAACATTCAGTACTTC,CASSFLGGLGKNIQYF
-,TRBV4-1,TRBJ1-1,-,TGCGCCAGCAGCCAAGATTGGGGGGCGAGCACTGAAGCTTTCTTT,CASSQDWGASTEAFF
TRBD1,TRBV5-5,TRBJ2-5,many,TGTGCCAGCGACAGGGCCGTGGGCAGGGAGACCCAGTACTTC,CASDRAVGRETQYF
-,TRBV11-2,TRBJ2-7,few,TGTGCCAGCAGCTTAGGCTATACGGCCACGGTACCCTACGAGCAGTACTTC,CASSLGYTATVPYEQYF
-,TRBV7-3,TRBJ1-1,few,TGTGCCAGCAGCTTATCGGCAGGGGATGGTTTCACTGAAGCTTTCTTT,CASSLSAGDGFTEAFF
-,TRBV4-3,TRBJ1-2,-,TGCGCCAGCAGCAATGGGGTTGGACGGGGAGGTGGCTACACCTTC,CASSNGVGRGGGYTF